The 9 T cell receptor beta chains below were found in one sample sequenced in a study of identical twins. TCRdb processed the 5' RACE reads anew with MiXCR; each CDR3 protein has one entry. The top ten clones hold about 0.91% of a sample with 500,000 to 550,000 distinct CDR3 sequences, 20% to 25% of them seen once. These sequences were also reported in another study, on T cells expressing NK-cell markers.

Specimen: CD4+ T cells sorted from blood. The receptors shown here come from a woman under 30 in good health.

To note about this clonotype: An end of the junction differs from the germline gene, which may be a read error. The chain carries TRBV7-3 and TRBJ2-3, with TRBD2 matching over 9 bases. The CDR3 runs to 17 residues. The germline gives CDR1 SGHTA, CDR2 FQGTGA. In nucleotides, the CDR3 is TGTGCCAGCAGCTTAACCTCGAGTAGCGGGGGTGGAGGGACGCACTATTTT. This sequence encodes CASSLTSSSGGGGTHYF.

This sequence joins TRBV28 and TRBJ1-5, with D perhaps TRBD1 (6 bases). The ends were cut back, 7 bases at V and 2 bases at J, with 12 bases in the middle. Germline V gives CDR1 MDHEN, CDR2 SYDVKM. This CDR3 contains 14 residues. In nucleotides, the CDR3 is TGTGCCAGCACGACAGGAGGCCGCAATCAGCCCCAGCATTTT. The encoded protein is CASTTGGRNQPQHF.

CDR3 sequence reads: CASSDGQGANTGELFF. In DNA, the CDR3 is TGCGCCAGCAGCGACGGACAGGGAGCGAACACCGGGGAGCTGTTTTTT. J is TRBJ2-2 and V is TRBV5-1; TRBD1 agrees at 8 bases. This CDR3 spans 16 amino acids. Per the germline V gene, CDR1 is SGHRS and CDR2 is YFSETQ. The ends lost 4 bases at V and 0 bases at J; junction bases unmatched: 5. Complete variable domain (other parts from reference TRBV5-1 and TRBJ2-2): KAGVTQTPRYLIKTRGQQVTLSCSPISGHRSVSWYQQTPGQGLQFLFEYFSETQRNKGNFPGRFSGRQFSNSRSEMNVSTLELGDSALYLCASSDGQGANTGELFFGEGSRLTVL.

The genes are TRBV25-1 and TRBJ2-7; the D is unclear. V dropped 5 bases and J dropped 2 bases, with 7 bases sitting between them. The germline V gene has CDR1 MGHDK and CDR2 SYGVNS. The CDR3 sequence is 12 residues long. Written as DNA, the CDR3 is TGTGCCAGCAGTACGCAGACCTACGAGCAGTACTTC. It is translated as CASSTQTYEQYF.

This clonotype showed up just a few times. The V and J genes are TRBV7-9 and TRBJ2-5; maybe TRBD1 (5 bases). The CDR3 contains 15 residues. Trimming left V 4 bases short and J 4 bases short, with 16 bases between. Germline CDR1 and CDR2: SEHNR and FQNEAQ (reference sequence). The CDR3 loop is CASSWGQGSGETQYF. CDR3 nucleotides: TGTGCCAGCAGCTGGGGCCAGGGATCGGGAGAGACCCAGTACTTC.

V usage is TRBV11-3 and J usage is TRBJ2-3; the match to TRBD2 covers 7 bases. Germline CDR1 SGHNT, CDR2 YENEEA. With 5 bases clipped from V and 2 bases from J, the junction kept 10 bases outside the gene matches. The CDR3 consists of 16 residues. The CDR3: CASSPLGGRITDTQYF. The CDR3, as DNA: TGTGCCAGCAGCCCCCTGGGCGGGAGAATCACAGATACGCAGTATTTT.

With regard to this clonotype: At one of its ends the junction is not consistent with the germline gene, which may arise from a read error. The J gene is TRBJ1-2, the V gene TRBV5-6; TRBD1 aligns across 7 bases. Per germline, CDR1 SGHDT and CDR2 YYEEEE. This CDR3 is 15 amino acids long. The CDR3 DNA follows: TGTGCCAGCAGTTTGGACAGGCGGAACCTTTATGGCTACACCTTC. Amino acids: CASSLDRRNLYGYTF. The full variable domain, completed using reference TRBV5-6 and TRBJ1-2, is DAGVTQSPTHLIKTRGQQVTLRCSPKSGHDTVSWYQQALGQGPQFIFQYYEEEERQRGNFPDRFSGHQFPNYSSELNVNALLLGDSALYLCASSLDRRNLYGYTFGSGTRLTVV.

The V gene is TRBV3-1, the J gene TRBJ2-1; D gene ambiguous. The CDR3 consists of 15 residues. Germline CDR1 reads LGHDT; CDR2 reads YNNKEL (reference sequence). V lost 4 bases to trimming and J lost 10 bases, with 20 bases between them. The CDR3, as DNA: TGTGCCAGCAGCCTATTGAAGGCTATTCAGGCGGAGCAGTTCTTC. As protein: CASSLLKAIQAEQFF.

Only a few counts were recorded for this clonotype. The genes are TRBV25-1 and TRBJ2-7; 7 positions agree with TRBD2. The CDR3 runs to 17 residues. The J segment lost 3 bases and the V segment lost 4 bases, leaving 15 bases of the junction unmatched. In germline, CDR1 is MGHDK, CDR2 SYGVNS. Written as DNA, the CDR3 is TGTGCCAGCAGTGGGCTTAGTTGGGCTAGCGGTTTCTACGAGCAGTACTTC. Translated, it gives CASSGLSWASGFYEQYF.